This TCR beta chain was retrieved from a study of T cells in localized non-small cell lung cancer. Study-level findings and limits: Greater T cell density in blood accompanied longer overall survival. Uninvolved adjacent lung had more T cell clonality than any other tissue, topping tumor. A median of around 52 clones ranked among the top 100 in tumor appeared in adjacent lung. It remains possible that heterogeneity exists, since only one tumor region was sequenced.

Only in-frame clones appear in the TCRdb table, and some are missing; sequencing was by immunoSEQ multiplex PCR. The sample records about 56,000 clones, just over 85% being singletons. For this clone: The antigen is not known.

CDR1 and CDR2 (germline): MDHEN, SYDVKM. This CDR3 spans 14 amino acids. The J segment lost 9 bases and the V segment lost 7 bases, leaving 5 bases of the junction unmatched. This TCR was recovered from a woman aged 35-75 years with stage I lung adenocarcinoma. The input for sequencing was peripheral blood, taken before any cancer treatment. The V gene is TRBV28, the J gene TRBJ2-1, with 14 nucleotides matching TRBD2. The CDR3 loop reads CASKTSGGAGEQFF. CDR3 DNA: TGTGCCAGCAAGACTAGCGGGGGGGCTGGTGAGCAGTTCTTC.